The 8 T cell receptor beta chains given below trace back to one sample, sequenced in a study of cytomegalovirus exposure and HLA in healthy donors. The PCR made use of 60 Vbeta and 13 Jbeta primers. Profiling relied on immunoSEQ multiplex PCR, and the TCRdb table lists in-frame clones only, not all of them. The table lists about 130,000 clones. The sequencing input was PBMCs. Receptors were obtained from a man aged 18 to 35 in good health and CMV-seronegative.

The chain joins TRBV7-9 to TRBJ2-3; possible D gene TRBD2, 5 bases. Germline CDR1 is SEHNR and CDR2 is FQNEAQ (reference sequence). The CDR3 spans 13 residues. Deletions cut 0 bases from V and 13 bases from J, with 14 bases between. CDR3 amino acids: CASSLASERREYF. CDR3 bases: TGTGCCAGCAGCTTAGCGTCAGAAAGGCGGGAGTATTTT.

The rearrangement joins TRBV9 to TRBJ2-7, with D perhaps matching TRBD1 (5 bases). The ends were cut back, 1 base at V and 3 bases at J, with 5 bases in the middle. This CDR3 is 12 amino acids long. Germline values: CDR1 SGDLS, CDR2 YYNGEE. CDR3 residues: CASSVRGYEQYF. CDR3 in DNA: TGTGCCAGCAGCGTAAGGGGCTACGAGCAGTACTTC.

The chain joins TRBV9 to TRBJ2-1; weak D call: TRBD2 (5 bases). Germline loops: CDR1 SGDLS, CDR2 YYNGEE. The CDR3 loop spans 16 amino acids. V lost 0 bases, J lost 2 bases, and 12 bases lay in between. The CDR3 region is CASSVARRTAYNEQFF. The DNA of the CDR3 is TGTGCCAGCAGCGTAGCACGGAGGACTGCCTACAATGAGCAGTTCTTC.

This chain uses TRBV7-2 with TRBJ1-5, with D possibly matching TRBD1 (6 bases). The germline CDR1 and CDR2 sequences are SGHTA and FQGNSA. CDR3 size: 15 residues. The ends were cut back, 2 bases at V and 0 bases at J, with 8 bases in the middle. For the CDR3, the DNA is TGTGCCAGCAGCTTACAGGGGCATAGCAATCAGCCCCAGCATTTT. It yields the protein CASSLQGHSNQPQHF.

This chain links TRBV19 with TRBJ1-5; the D is unclear. The V and J ends lost 0 bases and 3 bases respectively, with 6 bases between them. Germline V CDR1 and CDR2: LNHDA, SQIVND (reference sequence). CDR3 length equals 14 residues. The CDR3 here is CASSIESYNQPQHF. The DNA for the CDR3 is TGTGCCAGTAGTATAGAAAGCTACAATCAGCCCCAGCATTTT.

The V gene is TRBV28, the J gene TRBJ1-3; D is possibly TRBD1 (5 bases). This CDR3 is 12 amino acids long. Germline CDR1 MDHEN, CDR2 SYDVKM. Trimming pared 6 bases from V and 11 bases from J, leaving 14 bases between. The CDR3 region has the DNA TGTGCCAGCAGCCTAGGGGCACAGCCCATATATTTT. Its translation is CASSLGAQPIYF.

The V call is TRBV5-4, the J call TRBJ1-1; a possible D gene is TRBD1 (5 bases). This CDR3 is built from 11 residues. V shed 0 bases and J shed 12 bases, with 9 bases lying between them. CDR1 and CDR2 from the germline V gene are SGHNT and YYREEE (reference sequence). CDR3 bases: TGTGCCAGCAGCTTGGCAGGGAGGACTTTCTTT. It yields the protein CASSLAGRTFF.

V usage is TRBV28 and J usage is TRBJ2-3, with 9 bases that match TRBD2. With V trimmed by 10 bases and J by 5 bases, 7 bases remained unmatched. The CDR3 consists of 13 residues. Looked up from germline, CDR1 is MDHEN and CDR2 is SYDVKM. The CDR3 DNA is TGTGCCATCGCGGGGGGGGCCATAGATACGCAGTATTTT. This gives the protein CAIAGGAIDTQYF.